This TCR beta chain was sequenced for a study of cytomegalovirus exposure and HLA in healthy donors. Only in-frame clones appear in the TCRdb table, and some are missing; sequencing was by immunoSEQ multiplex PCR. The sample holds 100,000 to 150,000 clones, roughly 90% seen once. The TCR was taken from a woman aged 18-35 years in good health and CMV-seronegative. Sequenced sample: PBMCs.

CDR3 in DNA: TGTGCCAGCAGTTTGGAACTAGCGGGAGTCAGGAACACCGGGGAGCTGTTTTTT. It is translated as CASSLELAGVRNTGELFF. The V gene is TRBV28, the J gene TRBJ2-2, with 11 positions matching TRBD2. V dropped 3 bases and J dropped 1; count of bases not matched to a gene: 7. The CDR3 is made up of 18 amino acids. The germline V gene has CDR1 MDHEN and CDR2 SYDVKM.